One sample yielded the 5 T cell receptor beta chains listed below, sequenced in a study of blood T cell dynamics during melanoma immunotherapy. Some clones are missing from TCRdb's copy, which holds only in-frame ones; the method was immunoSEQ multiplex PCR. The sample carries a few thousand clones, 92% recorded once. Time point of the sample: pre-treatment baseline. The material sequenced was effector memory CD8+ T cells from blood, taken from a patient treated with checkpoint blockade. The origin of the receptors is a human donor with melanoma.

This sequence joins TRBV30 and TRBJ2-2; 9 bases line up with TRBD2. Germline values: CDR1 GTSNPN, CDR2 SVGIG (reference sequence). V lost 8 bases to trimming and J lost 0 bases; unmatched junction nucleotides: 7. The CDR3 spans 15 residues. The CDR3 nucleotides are TGTGCCCGATCTAGCGGGGTAGCGAACACCGGGGAGCTGTTTTTT. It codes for CARSSGVANTGELFF.

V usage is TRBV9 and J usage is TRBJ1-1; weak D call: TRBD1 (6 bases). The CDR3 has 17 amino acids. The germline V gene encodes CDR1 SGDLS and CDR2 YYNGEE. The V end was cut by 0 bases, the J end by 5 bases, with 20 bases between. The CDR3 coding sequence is TGTGCCAGCAGCGTAGGGACAGCCGAGAAAACCCTTACTGAAGCTTTCTTT. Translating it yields CASSVGTAEKTLTEAFF.

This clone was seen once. The CDR3 reads CASTYGEGYTF. CDR3 coding DNA: TGTGCCAGCACCTACGGGGAAGGCTACACCTTC. This chain uses TRBV6-6 with TRBJ1-2; D remains unclear. This CDR3 region has 11 residues. Trimming took 7 bases from V and 8 from J, leaving 11 bases between them. The germline V gene encodes CDR1 MNHNY and CDR2 SVGAGI (reference sequence).

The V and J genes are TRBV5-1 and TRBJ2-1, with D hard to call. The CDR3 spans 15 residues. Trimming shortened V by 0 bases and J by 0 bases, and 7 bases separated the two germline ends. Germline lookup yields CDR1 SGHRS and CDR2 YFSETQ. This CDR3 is CASSLVGGSYNEQFF. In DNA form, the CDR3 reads TGCGCCAGCAGCTTGGTTGGTGGCTCCTACAATGAGCAGTTCTTC.

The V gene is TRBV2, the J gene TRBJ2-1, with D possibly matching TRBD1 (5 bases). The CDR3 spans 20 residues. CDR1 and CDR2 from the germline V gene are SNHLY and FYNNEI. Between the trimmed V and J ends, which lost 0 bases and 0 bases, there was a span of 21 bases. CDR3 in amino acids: CASSEAPPIEARGSYNEQFF. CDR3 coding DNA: TGTGCCAGCAGTGAAGCGCCACCCATTGAGGCAAGGGGCTCCTACAATGAGCAGTTCTTC.